This T cell receptor beta chain was recovered during a study of T cells after yellow fever vaccination. The CDR3 is 15 residues long. V gave up 5 bases and J gave up 3 bases, with 20 bases separating them. Germline CDR1 is DFQATT and CDR2 is SNEGSKA (reference sequence). Via MiXCR, TCRdb re-called the 5' RACE reads, giving one row per CDR3 protein. This table has 500,000 to 700,000 distinct CDR3 sequences, 15% to 20% appearing once. The sequencing used PBMCs, collected 15 days after the yellow fever booster vaccination. The chain recombines TRBV20-1 with TRBJ2-7; D remains ambiguous. The receptor was derived from a young man who received the YFV17D yellow fever vaccine. CDR3 DNA: TGCAGTGCTCCTTCTCGTCGGCAGGAGTACTACGAGCAGTACTTC. The encoded protein is CSAPSRRQEYYEQYF.